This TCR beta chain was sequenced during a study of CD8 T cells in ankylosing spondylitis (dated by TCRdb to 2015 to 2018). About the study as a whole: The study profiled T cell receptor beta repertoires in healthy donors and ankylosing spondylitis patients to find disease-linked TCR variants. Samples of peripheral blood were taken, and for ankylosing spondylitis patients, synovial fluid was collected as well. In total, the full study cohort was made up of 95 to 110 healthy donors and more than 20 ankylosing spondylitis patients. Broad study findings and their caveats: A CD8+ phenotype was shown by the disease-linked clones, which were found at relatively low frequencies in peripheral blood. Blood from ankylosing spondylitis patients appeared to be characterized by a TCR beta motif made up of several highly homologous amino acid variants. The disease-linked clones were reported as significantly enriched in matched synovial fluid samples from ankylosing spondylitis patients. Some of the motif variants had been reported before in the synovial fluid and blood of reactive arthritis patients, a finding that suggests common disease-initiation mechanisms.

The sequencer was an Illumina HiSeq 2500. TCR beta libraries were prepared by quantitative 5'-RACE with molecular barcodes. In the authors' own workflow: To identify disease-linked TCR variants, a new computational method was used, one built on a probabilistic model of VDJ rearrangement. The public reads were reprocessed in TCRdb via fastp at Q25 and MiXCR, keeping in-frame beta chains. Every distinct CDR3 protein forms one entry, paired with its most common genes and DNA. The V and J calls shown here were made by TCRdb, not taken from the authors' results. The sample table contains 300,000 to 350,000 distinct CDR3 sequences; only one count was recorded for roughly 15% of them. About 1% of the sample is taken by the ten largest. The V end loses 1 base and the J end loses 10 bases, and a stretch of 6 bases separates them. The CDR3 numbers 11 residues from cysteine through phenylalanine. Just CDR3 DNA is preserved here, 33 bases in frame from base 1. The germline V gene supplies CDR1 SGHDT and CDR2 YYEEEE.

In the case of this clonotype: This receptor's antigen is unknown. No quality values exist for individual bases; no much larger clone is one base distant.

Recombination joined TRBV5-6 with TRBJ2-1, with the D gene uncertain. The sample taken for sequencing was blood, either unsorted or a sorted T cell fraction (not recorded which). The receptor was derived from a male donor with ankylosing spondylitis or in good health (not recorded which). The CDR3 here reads CASSLPGEQFF. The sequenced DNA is TGTGCCAGCAGCTTGCCAGGAGAGCAGTTCTTC.